This T cell receptor (beta chain) is drawn from a study of blood T cell repertoires in COVID-19. The wider study: The cDNA or gDNA used as material had been derived from T cells, B-cell-depleted T cells, or PBMCs.

Original handling: Estimates of nucleated cell counts were drawn from the amplification of reference gene primers. Assay used: immunoSEQ multiplex PCR; TCRdb lists only in-frame clones, some missing. V and J calls and clone size are as listed in that table; D and trimming were resolved from the DNA. Seen here are about 220,000 clones, more than 70% observed once, and the top ten hold around 3.3%. The CDR3 contains 19 residues. In germline, CDR1 is SGHDN, CDR2 FVKESK. V dropped 2 bases and J dropped 1; count of bases not matched to a gene: 10. The clonotype comes from a woman older than 75 with acute or convalescent COVID-19. Material for sequencing was peripheral blood. The rearrangement links TRBV14 to TRBJ1-5, with 11 positions matching TRBD1. The CDR3 sequence: CASSQIGQGARSSNQPQHF. As DNA, the CDR3 is TGTGCCAGCAGCCAAATCGGACAGGGGGCTCGGTCAAGCAATCAGCCCCAGCATTTT.